This T cell receptor (beta chain) was found in a study of OX40 agonist ivuxolimab in advanced cancers. Some background on the complete study: The costimulatory receptor OX40 (CD134) was targeted by ivuxolimab, a fully human IgG2 agonistic monoclonal antibody. Three dose-escalation patients achieved partial responses, one with hepatocellular carcinoma and two with cutaneous melanoma. Of the roughly 51 patients in dose escalation, 19 had hepatocellular carcinoma, some 15 had melanoma, 9 had renal cell carcinoma and 9 had head and neck cancer. A male proportion of 82.7% and a mean age of around 60 years, ranging from 23 to 79, were recorded for the dose-escalation cohort. Intravenous ivuxolimab was administered to patients every 2 weeks at six dose levels: 0.01, 0.1, 0.3, 1.5, 3 and 10 mg/kg. Peripheral TCRbeta sequencing was intended to test whether TCR sequence diversity was altered and clonal T-cell expansion was caused by ivuxolimab. The monotherapy dose-escalation portion (N of about 57 patients) of the phase I ivuxolimab trial is reported in the paper. Patients were allowed to have had prior anti-PD-1, anti-PD-L1 or anti-CTLA-4 therapy, and 30% to 40% of the dose-escalation patients had previously received checkpoint inhibitors.

Genomic DNA was extracted from sorted cells for sequencing of the TCRbeta CDR3 region. The immunoSEQ Assay was used to sequence the TCRbeta CDR3 regions. TCRdb obtained this table from immuneACCESS and retained in-frame rearrangements with V and J assigned. These tables miss some clones; where compared with another copy, unresolved V genes account for less than half of the shortfall, and the remainder is unexplained. The sample table contains 65,000 to 75,000 clones; only one count was recorded for 80% to 90% of them. Clones ranked in the top ten supply 3% to 4% of the sample. This clone is a singleton in its sample. What antigen it recognizes has not been identified. No quality values exist for individual bases; no much larger clone is one base distant. Patients with a history of autoimmune disease or receiving systemic immunosuppression were excluded from the trial. Peripheral blood for TCR sequencing was drawn from every dose cohort at baseline, at cycle 4 day 1 and at cycle 7 day 1. The samples were drawn from a first-in-human, open-label, multicenter phase I dose-escalation trial of ivuxolimab. Adults with locally advanced or metastatic melanoma, renal cell carcinoma, hepatocellular carcinoma or head and neck squamous cell carcinoma were enrolled in the trial. Before TCR sequencing, CD4+ and CD8+ T cells were separately sorted from peripheral blood.

Beyond this particular receptor, the publication reports: After ivuxolimab, CD8+ T cells had more expanded clones than CD4+ T cells on average. Antigen specificity was not determined for the clonally expanded peripheral T cells. Partial responders in the 0.1-3.0 mg/kg groups had among the lowest normalized peripheral clonal expansion, especially among CD8+ T cells. Low levels of normalized T-cell clonal expansion were also seen in some patients who did not respond. At doses of 0.1 to 3.0 mg/kg, clonal expansion of both CD4+ and CD8+ blood T cells was observed from baseline to week 6.

The trim is 4 bases for V and 3 bases for J, with a gap of 16 bases between the germline ends. The CDR3 runs 15 residues from the cysteine to the phenylalanine. Only the CDR3 portion is preserved as DNA: 45 bases, with reading frame beginning at the first base. CDR1 is given as MNHEY and CDR2 as SVGAGI, both from the germline V gene. The material sequenced was CD4+ or CD8+ T cells sorted from blood, taken in a trial of the OX40 agonist ivuxolimab. Rearrangement joined TRBV6-5 to TRBJ2-7; TRBD2 is a possible D gene, resting on 6 matching bases. The TCR comes from an adult with an advanced solid tumor such as melanoma, head and neck, liver or kidney cancer. The DNA sequence reads TGTGCCAGCAGTTCCAACCCTAGCGCAAACTACGAGCAGTACTTC. It is translated as CASSSNPSANYEQYF.